What follows are 25 T cell receptor beta chains derived from one specimen sequenced in a study of vaccination and CD4 T cells after COVID-19. Treatment noted: 10-day PBMC culture with coronavirus spike peptide pools or control peptides (ViraFEST assay). Their antigens are not known. Sequencing of cultured CD4+ T cell DNA used the Oncomine TCR Beta short-read assay. TCRdb fed the PCR reads into MiXCR, producing one record per CDR3 protein. The sample lists under 5,500 distinct CDR3 sequences, 21% occurring once. The sequenced sample was CD4+ T cells from blood, cultured in vitro. These receptors all come from a human donor who had recovered from COVID-19.

The chain carries TRBV7-2 and TRBJ1-5, with no clear D. V lost 5 bases and J lost 4, with 12 bases in between. CDR3 length: 14 residues. Germline assignment: CDR1 SGHTA and CDR2 FQGNSA. CDR3 sequence (DNA): TGTGCCAGCAGCCCCAATTTGGGAAATCAGCCCCAGCATTTT. As protein: CASSPNLGNQPQHF.

This clonotype occurred a few times. The gene calls are TRBV9 and TRBJ1-6; D not resolved. V was shortened by 3 bases and J by 0 bases, with 7 bases between the two germline ends. Germline CDR1 is SGDLS and CDR2 is YYNGEE. The CDR3 length is 15 residues. The chain's CDR3 is CASSGRDSYNSPLHF. The DNA for the CDR3 is TGTGCCAGCAGCGGCCGGGACTCCTATAATTCACCCCTCCACTTT.

The rearrangement joins TRBV4-2 to TRBJ1-1, with TRBD1 matching 7 bases. V gave up 3 bases and J gave up 1 base; unmatched junction bases: 5. The length of the CDR3 is 15 residues. The germline V gene encodes CDR1 LGHNA and CDR2 YNFKEQ. In nucleotides, the CDR3 is TGTGCCAGCAGCCAGGGACAGTCGGCGAACACTGAAGCTTTCTTT. Translation gives CASSQGQSANTEAFF.

This clonotype has a handful of counts. The chain carries TRBV20-1 and TRBJ2-7; 8 bases match TRBD2. J gave up 2 bases and V 1 base, and 4 bases lay outside the gene matches. This CDR3 contains 14 residues. Germline loops: CDR1 DFQATT, CDR2 SNEGSKA (reference sequence). CDR3 nucleotide sequence: TGCAGTGCTAGAGTCGGGGGGGCCCCCTACGAGCAGTACTTC. Protein sequence: CSARVGGAPYEQYF.

This clonotype was counted a few times. This chain links TRBV10-2 with TRBJ1-1; 7 nucleotides line up with TRBD1. V lost 6 bases and J lost 5; bases outside the gene matches: 6. The V gene's germline CDR1 is WSHSY and CDR2 SAAADI. The CDR3 spans 13 residues. The CDR3 DNA reads TGCGCCAGCAGCCCAGGGGGGGAGACTGAAGCTTTCTTT. This translates into CASSPGGETEAFF.

The chain links TRBV11-1 to TRBJ1-1; D not certain. Germline-derived CDR1 and CDR2 are SGHAT and FQDESV (reference sequence). The CDR3 is 14 residues long. The V and J ends lost 4 bases and 6 bases respectively, with 15 bases between them. The chain's CDR3 is CASSYGVGEAEAFF. DNA for the CDR3: TGTGCCAGCAGCTATGGGGTAGGCGAGGCTGAAGCTTTCTTT.

The chain joins TRBV10-3 to TRBJ1-1; D ambiguous. The V and J ends lost 4 bases and 1 base respectively, with 10 bases between them. The CDR3 loop spans 14 amino acids. Germline CDR1 and CDR2: ENHRY and SYGVKD. This chain's CDR3 is CAISGSSRNTEAFF. DNA of the CDR3: TGTGCCATCAGTGGGTCTTCGAGGAACACTGAAGCTTTCTTT.

The genes are TRBV6-1 and TRBJ1-1, with 8 bases matching TRBD1. V was clipped by 3 bases and J by 3 bases; unmatched bases: 3. Germline CDR1 MNHNS, CDR2 SASEGT. The CDR3 length is 14 residues. The CDR3 sequence: CASSDGQGYTEAFF. The CDR3 nucleotides are TGTGCCAGCAGTGATGGACAGGGCTACACTGAAGCTTTCTTT.

This sequence joins TRBV12-5 and TRBJ1-1; TRBD1 is a possible D gene (5 bases). The CDR3 is made up of 13 amino acids. Germline V gives CDR1 LGHNT, CDR2 FRNRAP. V was trimmed by 8 bases and J by 3 bases, leaving 13 bases between them. CDR3 amino acids: CASNSGSYTEAFF. CDR3 DNA: TGTGCTAGTAACTCAGGGTCTTACACTGAAGCTTTCTTT.

In this sample, this clonotype is medium-sized. The chain couples TRBV30 to TRBJ1-1, with D maybe TRBD1 (5 bases). There are 14 residues in the CDR3. V lost 3 bases to trimming and J lost 4 bases, with 15 bases between them. CDR1 is GTSNPN and CDR2 is SVGIG in the germline V gene (reference sequence). The CDR3, as DNA: TGTGCCTGGAGCCGGGACGGGGGTGGCACTGAAGCTTTCTTT. This gives the protein CAWSRDGGGTEAFF.

This clonotype qualifies as medium-sized. The chain employs TRBV2 and TRBJ1-2; 8 nucleotides align to TRBD1. Germline assignment: CDR1 SNHLY and CDR2 FYNNEI. There are 15 residues in the CDR3. J gave up 4 bases and V 5 bases, and 9 bases lay outside the gene matches. CDR3 sequence: CASSPSTGARYGYTF. CDR3 nucleotides: TGTGCCAGCAGTCCCTCGACAGGGGCTCGCTATGGCTACACCTTC.

The count of this clonotype is one. The chain couples TRBV3-1 to TRBJ2-7, with D perhaps TRBD1 or TRBD2 (5 bases each). The CDR3 is 17 residues long. Looked up from germline, CDR1 is LGHDT and CDR2 is YNNKEL (reference sequence). V dropped 1 base and J dropped 0 bases, with 16 bases sitting between them. CDR3 DNA: TGTGCCAGCAGCCAAGCTTCCGGGACGGTCCTCTCCTACGAGCAGTACTTC. Amino acid sequence: CASSQASGTVLSYEQYF.

A few counts support this clonotype. This chain joins TRBV27 and TRBJ1-1, with a tentative D call TRBD1 (6 bases). The CDR3 contains 15 residues. Trimming pared 4 bases from V and 0 bases from J, leaving 12 bases between. Germline loops: CDR1 MNHEY, CDR2 SMNVEV (reference sequence). CDR3 nucleotide sequence: TGTGCCAGCAGTTCACTGGGACACCTGAACACTGAAGCTTTCTTT. This codes for CASSSLGHLNTEAFF.

Here the CDR3 reads CASTADRGLSSNYGYTF. The DNA for the CDR3 is TGTGCCAGCACCGCGGACAGGGGGCTCTCCTCTAACTATGGCTACACCTTC. The rearrangement uses TRBV2 and TRBJ1-2; 11 positions agree with TRBD1. With V trimmed by 7 bases and J by 0 bases, 10 bases remained unmatched. This CDR3 contains 17 residues. From germline, CDR1 is SNHLY and CDR2 FYNNEI.

The chain joins TRBV12-3 or TRBV12-4 to TRBJ2-3; 12 nucleotides agree with TRBD2. This CDR3 is built from 17 residues. Unmatched junction bases numbered 5, after V lost 4 bases and J lost 0 bases. CDR3 DNA: TGTGCCAGCAGTTCCCTAGCGGGGGGGGGAAGCACAGATACGCAGTATTTT. It yields the protein CASSSLAGGGSTDTQYF.

This clonotype ranks as medium-sized. V and J are TRBV2 and TRBJ2-7; tentative D call: TRBD1 (6 bases). The V end lost 5 bases, the J end lost 3 bases, and 14 bases lay between the germline ends. The CDR3 has 14 amino acids. Germline CDR1 reads SNHLY; CDR2 reads FYNNEI. The CDR3 DNA is TGTGCCAGCAGTCCGGGACAACGACGCTACGAGCAGTACTTC. It is translated as CASSPGQRRYEQYF.

The chain is built from TRBV2 and TRBJ2-4; 9 bases fit TRBD2. From germline, CDR1 is SNHLY and CDR2 FYNNEI. This CDR3 is built from 15 residues. Trimming cost V 10 bases and J 0 bases; bases outside gene matches: 7. The CDR3 reads CATGSGGIAKNIQYF. The CDR3 nucleotides are TGTGCCACCGGTAGCGGGGGAATAGCCAAAAACATTCAGTACTTC.

The chain employs TRBV5-1 and TRBJ2-3; TRBD1 matches 10 bases. Trimming cost V 0 bases and J 4 bases; bases outside gene matches: 2. The CDR3 is 15 residues long. CDR1 is SGHRS, CDR2 YFSETQ, per germline. CDR3 sequence reads: CASSLGDRGSDTQYF. In DNA, the CDR3 is TGCGCCAGCAGCTTGGGGGACAGGGGATCAGATACGCAGTATTTT.

The chain combines TRBV6-1 with TRBJ1-1; TRBD1 might be the D (6 bases). Trimming stripped 11 bases from V and 5 bases from J, with 21 bases between. Germline-derived CDR1 and CDR2 are MNHNS and SASEGT. The CDR3 loop spans 14 amino acids. This CDR3 is CAARPQQGGTEAFF. The CDR3 DNA is TGTGCCGCCCGCCCCCAACAGGGAGGTACTGAAGCTTTCTTT.

The chain uses TRBV6-1 and TRBJ2-6; TRBD1 matches 9 bases. V was clipped by 5 bases and J by 2 bases; unmatched bases: 4. This CDR3 has 16 amino acids. CDR1 and CDR2 (germline): MNHNS, SASEGT. This chain's CDR3 is CASSPQGATGANVLTF. Written as DNA, the CDR3 is TGTGCCAGCAGTCCACAGGGGGCTACTGGGGCCAACGTCCTGACTTTC.

This clonotype has more than one count but fewer than ten. The V call is TRBV12-3 or TRBV12-4, the J call TRBJ1-2; no firm D call. This CDR3 comprises 17 residues. Trimming pared 6 bases from V and 5 bases from J, leaving 25 bases between. The CDR3 DNA sequence: TGTGCCAGCAGCCGACTTTCGAGGGCTTTAAATGGATATGGCTACACCTTC. Amino acid sequence: CASSRLSRALNGYGYTF.

In its sample, this clonotype ranks as hyperexpanded. The chain joins TRBV5-1 to TRBJ2-7, with D perhaps assigned TRBD1 or TRBD2 (5 bases each). Germline CDR1 is SGHRS and CDR2 is YFSETQ. V lost 3 bases and J lost 2, with 12 bases in between. This CDR3 is built from 14 residues. The CDR3 DNA is TGCGCCAGCAGCTCCTCGGGACCGCCCTACGAGCAGTACTTC. Its protein product is CASSSSGPPYEQYF.

This clonotype was detected only a few times. The rearrangement uses TRBV5-1 and TRBJ1-2; tentative D call: TRBD1 (5 bases). The CDR3 spans 13 residues. Germline CDR1 reads SGHRS; CDR2 reads YFSETQ. The V and J ends lost 4 bases and 4 bases respectively, with 11 bases between them. CDR3 DNA sequence: TGCGCCAGCAGCCGGGACGGCCCCTATGGCTACACCTTC. Translation gives CASSRDGPYGYTF.

In its sample, this clonotype was seen a few times. The chain carries TRBV12-3 or TRBV12-4 and TRBJ2-2; 7 positions match TRBD2. J was trimmed by 6 bases and V by 2 bases; bases with no gene match: 0. CDR3 size: 13 residues. The CDR3: CASSLSGAGELFF. CDR3 nucleotides: TGTGCCAGCAGTTTAAGCGGGGCCGGGGAGCTGTTTTTT.

This clonotype has a handful of counts. The chain recombines TRBV9 with TRBJ2-5, with 8 bases fitting TRBD1. Germline CDR1 and CDR2: SGDLS and YYNGEE. V lost 0 bases, J lost 5 bases, and 6 bases stayed unmatched. The CDR3 sequence is 15 residues long. The CDR3 reads CASSVAWTGRETQYF. In DNA form, the CDR3 reads TGTGCCAGCAGCGTAGCTTGGACAGGGCGGGAGACCCAGTACTTC.